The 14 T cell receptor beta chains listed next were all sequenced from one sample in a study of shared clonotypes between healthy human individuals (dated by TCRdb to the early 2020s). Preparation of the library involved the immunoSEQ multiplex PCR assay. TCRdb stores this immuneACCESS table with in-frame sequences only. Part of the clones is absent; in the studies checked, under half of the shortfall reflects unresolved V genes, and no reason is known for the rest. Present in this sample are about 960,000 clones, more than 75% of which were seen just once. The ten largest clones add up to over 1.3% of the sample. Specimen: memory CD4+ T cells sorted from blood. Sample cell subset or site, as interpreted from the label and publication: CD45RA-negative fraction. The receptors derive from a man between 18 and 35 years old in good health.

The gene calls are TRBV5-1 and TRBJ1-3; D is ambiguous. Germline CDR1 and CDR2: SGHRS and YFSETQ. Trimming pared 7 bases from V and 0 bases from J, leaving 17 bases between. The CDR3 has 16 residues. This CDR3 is CASALGGLSSGNTIYF. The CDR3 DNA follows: TGCGCCAGCGCTCTCGGCGGCTTGAGCTCTGGAAACACCATATATTTT.

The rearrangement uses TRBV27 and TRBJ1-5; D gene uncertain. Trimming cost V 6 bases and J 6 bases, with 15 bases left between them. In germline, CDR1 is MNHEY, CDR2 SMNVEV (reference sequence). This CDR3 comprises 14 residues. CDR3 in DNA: TGTGCCAGCAGCCCCCTTCGGACGGGTCAGCCCCAGCATTTT. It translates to CASSPLRTGQPQHF.

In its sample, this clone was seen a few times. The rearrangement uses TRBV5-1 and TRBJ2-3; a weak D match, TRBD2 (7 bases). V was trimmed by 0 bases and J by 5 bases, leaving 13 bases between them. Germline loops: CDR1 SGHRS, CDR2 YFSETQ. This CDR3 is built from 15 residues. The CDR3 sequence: CASSLVAGAGDTQYF. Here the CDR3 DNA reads TGCGCCAGCAGCTTGGTTGCGGGGGCTGGAGATACGCAGTATTTT.

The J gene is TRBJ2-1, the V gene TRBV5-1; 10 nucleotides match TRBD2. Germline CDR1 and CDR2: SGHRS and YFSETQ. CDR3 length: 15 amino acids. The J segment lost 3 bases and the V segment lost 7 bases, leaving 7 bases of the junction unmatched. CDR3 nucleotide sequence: TGCGCCAGCTCTAGCGGGAGTTTTGGCTACAATGAGCAGTTCTTC. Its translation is CASSSGSFGYNEQFF.

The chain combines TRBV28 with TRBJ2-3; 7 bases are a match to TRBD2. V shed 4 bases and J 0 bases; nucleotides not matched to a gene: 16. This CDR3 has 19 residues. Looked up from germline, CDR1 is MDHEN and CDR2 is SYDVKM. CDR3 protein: CASSSPLSPLAVSTDTQYF. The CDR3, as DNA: TGTGCCAGCAGTTCCCCCCTATCGCCCCTAGCGGTCAGCACAGATACGCAGTATTTT.

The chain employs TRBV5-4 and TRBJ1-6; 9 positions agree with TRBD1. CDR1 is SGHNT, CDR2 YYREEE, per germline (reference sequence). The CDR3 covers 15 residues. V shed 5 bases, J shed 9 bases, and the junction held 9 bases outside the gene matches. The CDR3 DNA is TGTGCCAGCAGTTTTACGGGACAGGGTTCTTCACCCCTCCACTTT. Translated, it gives CASSFTGQGSSPLHF.

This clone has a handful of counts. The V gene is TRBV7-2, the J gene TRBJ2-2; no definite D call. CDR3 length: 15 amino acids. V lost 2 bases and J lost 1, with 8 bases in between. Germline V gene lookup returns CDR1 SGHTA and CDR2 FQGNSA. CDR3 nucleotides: TGTGCCAGCAGCTTAATAGGCGGGAACACCGGGGAGCTGTTTTTT. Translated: CASSLIGGNTGELFF.

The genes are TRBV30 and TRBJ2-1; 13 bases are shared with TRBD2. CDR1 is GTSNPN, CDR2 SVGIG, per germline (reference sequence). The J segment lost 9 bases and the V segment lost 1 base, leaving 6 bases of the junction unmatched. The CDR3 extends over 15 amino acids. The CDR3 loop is CAWSELAGGLGEQFF. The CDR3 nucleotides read TGTGCCTGGAGTGAACTAGCGGGAGGGCTCGGTGAGCAGTTCTTC.

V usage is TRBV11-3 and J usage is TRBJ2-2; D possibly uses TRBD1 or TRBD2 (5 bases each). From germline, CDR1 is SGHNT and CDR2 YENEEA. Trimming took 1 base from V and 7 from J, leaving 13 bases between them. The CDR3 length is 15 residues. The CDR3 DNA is TGTGCCAGCAGCTTAGGAGGGGCGCTGGGCGGGGAGCTGTTTTTT. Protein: CASSLGGALGGELFF.

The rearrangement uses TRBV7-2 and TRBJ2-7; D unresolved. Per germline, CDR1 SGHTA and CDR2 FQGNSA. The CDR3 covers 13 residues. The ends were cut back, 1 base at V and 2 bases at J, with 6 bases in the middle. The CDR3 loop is CASSLGDPYEQYF. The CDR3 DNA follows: TGTGCCAGCAGCTTAGGGGATCCCTACGAGCAGTACTTC.

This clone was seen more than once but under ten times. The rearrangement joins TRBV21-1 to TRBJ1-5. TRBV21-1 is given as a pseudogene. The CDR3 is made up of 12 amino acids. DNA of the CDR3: TGTGCCAGCCTTTTTTGGGATCAGCCCCAGCATTTT. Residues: CASLFWDQPQHF.

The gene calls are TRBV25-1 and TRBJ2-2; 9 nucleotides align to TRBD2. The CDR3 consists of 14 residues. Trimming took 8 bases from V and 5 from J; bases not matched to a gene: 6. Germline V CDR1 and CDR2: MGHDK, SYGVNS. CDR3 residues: CASRQRGDTGELFF. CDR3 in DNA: TGTGCCAGCCGCCAGCGGGGGGATACCGGGGAGCTGTTTTTT.

CDR3 nucleotide sequence: TGTGCCATCAGTGGGACAGGGGGCGTGAACACTGAAGCTTTCTTT. Its translation is CAISGTGGVNTEAFF. The V gene is TRBV10-3, the J gene TRBJ1-1, with TRBD1 matching 11 bases. CDR1 is ENHRY, CDR2 SYGVKD, per germline. V lost 4 bases, J lost 0 bases, and 1 base stayed unmatched. The CDR3 length is 15 residues.

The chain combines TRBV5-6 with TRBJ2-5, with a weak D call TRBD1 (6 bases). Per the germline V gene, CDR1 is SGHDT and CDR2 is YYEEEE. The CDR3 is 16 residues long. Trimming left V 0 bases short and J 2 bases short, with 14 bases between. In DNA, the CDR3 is TGTGCCAGCAGCTTGGTGGTGCTAGGGGGACAAGAGACCCAGTACTTC. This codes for CASSLVVLGGQETQYF. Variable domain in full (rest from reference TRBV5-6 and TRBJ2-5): DAGVTQSPTHLIKTRGQQVTLRCSPKSGHDTVSWYQQALGQGPQFIFQYYEEEERQRGNFPDRFSGHQFPNYSSELNVNALLLGDSALYLCASSLVVLGGQETQYFGPGTRLLVL.